This TCR beta chain was identified in a study of T cell changes during pregnancy in multiple sclerosis. This clone has just one count. Using immunoSEQ multiplex PCR, the repertoire was profiled, and TCRdb retains in-frame clones only, with some absent. The sample comprises approximately 48,000 clones, 94% of which are singletons, and around 5.9% rests with the top ten. Germline V lookup: CDR1 SNHLY, CDR2 FYNNEI. Trimming cost V 6 bases and J 2 bases; bases outside gene matches: 4. CDR3 length equals 15 residues. The receptor was isolated from a female donor with multiple sclerosis, enrolled in a pregnancy study. The gene calls are TRBV2 and TRBJ2-7, with 13 bases that match TRBD2. Here the sequenced sample was CD8+ T cells from peripheral blood mononuclear cells, taken before pregnancy. Here the CDR3 reads CASSVTSGRTYEQYF. The CDR3 nucleotides are TGTGCCAGCAGCGTGACTAGCGGGAGGACCTACGAGCAGTACTTC.